This TCR beta chain was sequenced during a study of shared clonotypes between healthy human individuals. Study-level background: Three plates each covered CD4 naive and memory; CD8 naive two, CD8 memory one.

Naive CD8 cells comprised CD45RO-negative, CCR7-positively selected cells, excluding terminally differentiated effector memory CD45RA+ cells. Sequencing was performed with immunoSEQ multiplex PCR; in TCRdb, only in-frame clones are kept and a portion is missing. The sample comprises about 2 million clones, about 95% of which are singletons, and less than 1.5% rests with the top ten. Germline CDR1 is MGHRA and CDR2 is YSYEKL. The CDR3 has 17 residues. The trim removed 0 bases at V and 5 bases at J, leaving 8 bases unmatched. Sequencing was performed on naive CD8+ T cells sorted from blood. The genes are TRBV4-1 and TRBJ2-2; 8 bases match TRBD1. The origin of this receptor is a man aged 18 to 29 in good health. The CDR3 spells CASSQEGRGLSTGELFF. CDR3 bases: TGCGCCAGCAGCCAAGAGGGCAGGGGGCTGAGTACCGGGGAGCTGTTTTTT.